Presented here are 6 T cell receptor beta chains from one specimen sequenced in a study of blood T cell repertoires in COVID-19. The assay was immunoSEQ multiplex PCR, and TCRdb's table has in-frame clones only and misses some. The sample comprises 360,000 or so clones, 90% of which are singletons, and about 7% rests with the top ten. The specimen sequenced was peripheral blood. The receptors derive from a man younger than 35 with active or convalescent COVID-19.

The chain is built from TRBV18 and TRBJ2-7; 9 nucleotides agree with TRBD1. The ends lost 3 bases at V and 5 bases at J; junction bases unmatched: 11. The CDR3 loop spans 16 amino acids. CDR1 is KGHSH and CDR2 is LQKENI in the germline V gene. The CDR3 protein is CASSPGSGQGFNEQYF. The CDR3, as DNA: TGTGCCAGCTCACCGGGTTCGGGACAGGGTTTCAACGAGCAGTACTTC.

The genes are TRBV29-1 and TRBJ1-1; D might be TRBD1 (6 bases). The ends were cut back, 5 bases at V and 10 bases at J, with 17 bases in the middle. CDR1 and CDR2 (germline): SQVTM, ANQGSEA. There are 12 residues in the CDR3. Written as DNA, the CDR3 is TGCAGCGTTAAAATTTGGGGGGGCCCAGCTTTCTTT. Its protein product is CSVKIWGGPAFF.

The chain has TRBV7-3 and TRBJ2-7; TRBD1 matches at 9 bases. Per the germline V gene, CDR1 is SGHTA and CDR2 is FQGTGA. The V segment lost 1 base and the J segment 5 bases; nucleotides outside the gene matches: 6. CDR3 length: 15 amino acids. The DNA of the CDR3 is TGTGCCAGCAGCTTAAAGGGACAGGGTTCCCACGAGCAGTACTTC. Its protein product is CASSLKGQGSHEQYF.

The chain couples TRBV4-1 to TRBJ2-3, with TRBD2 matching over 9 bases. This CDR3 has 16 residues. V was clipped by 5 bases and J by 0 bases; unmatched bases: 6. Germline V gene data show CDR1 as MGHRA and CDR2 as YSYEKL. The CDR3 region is CASSSPTSGSTDTQYF. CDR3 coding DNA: TGCGCCAGCAGCTCCCCGACTAGCGGAAGCACAGATACGCAGTATTTT.

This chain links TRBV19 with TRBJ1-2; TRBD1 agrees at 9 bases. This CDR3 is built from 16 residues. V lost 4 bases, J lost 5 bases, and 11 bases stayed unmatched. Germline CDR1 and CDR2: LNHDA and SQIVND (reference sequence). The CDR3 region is CASSRSQGADGYGYTF. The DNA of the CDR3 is TGTGCCAGTAGTAGATCACAGGGGGCCGACGGGTATGGCTACACCTTC.

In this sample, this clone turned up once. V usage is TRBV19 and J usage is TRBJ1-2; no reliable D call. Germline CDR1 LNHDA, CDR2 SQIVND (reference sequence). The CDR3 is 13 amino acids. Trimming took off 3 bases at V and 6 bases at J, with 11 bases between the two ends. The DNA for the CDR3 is TGTGCCAGTAGTATTTTAGACTCCCATGGCTACACCTTC. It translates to CASSILDSHGYTF.